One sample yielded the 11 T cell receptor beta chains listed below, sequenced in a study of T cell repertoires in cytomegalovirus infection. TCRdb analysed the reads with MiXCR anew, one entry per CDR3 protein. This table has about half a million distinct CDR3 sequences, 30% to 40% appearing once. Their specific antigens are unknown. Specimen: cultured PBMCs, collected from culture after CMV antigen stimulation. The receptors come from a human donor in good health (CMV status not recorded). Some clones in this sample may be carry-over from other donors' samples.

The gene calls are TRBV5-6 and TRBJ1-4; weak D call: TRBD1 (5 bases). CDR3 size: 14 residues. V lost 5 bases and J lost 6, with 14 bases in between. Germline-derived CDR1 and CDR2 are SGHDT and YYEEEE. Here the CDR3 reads CASSSAAGDEKLFF. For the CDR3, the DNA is TGTGCCAGCAGTTCCGCGGCGGGGGATGAAAAACTGTTTTTT.

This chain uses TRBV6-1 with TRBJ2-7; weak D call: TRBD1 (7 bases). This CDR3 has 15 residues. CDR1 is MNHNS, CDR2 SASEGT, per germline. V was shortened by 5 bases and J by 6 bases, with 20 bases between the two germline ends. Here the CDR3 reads CASSYPNRGAGEQYV. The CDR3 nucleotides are TGTGCCAGCAGTTACCCTAACAGGGGAGCGGGCGAGCAGTACGTC.

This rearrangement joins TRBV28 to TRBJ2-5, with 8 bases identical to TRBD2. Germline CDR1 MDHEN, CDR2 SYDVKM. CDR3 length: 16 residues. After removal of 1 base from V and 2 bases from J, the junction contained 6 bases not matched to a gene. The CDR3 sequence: CASSLYTGGHQETQYF. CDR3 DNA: TGTGCCAGCAGTTTATATACGGGAGGGCATCAAGAGACCCAGTACTTC.

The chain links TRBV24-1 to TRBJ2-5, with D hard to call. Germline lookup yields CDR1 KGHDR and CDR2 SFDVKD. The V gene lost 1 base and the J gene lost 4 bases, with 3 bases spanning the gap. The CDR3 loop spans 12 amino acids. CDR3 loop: CATSDLRETQYF. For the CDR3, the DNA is TGTGCCACCAGTGATTTAAGAGAGACCCAGTACTTC.

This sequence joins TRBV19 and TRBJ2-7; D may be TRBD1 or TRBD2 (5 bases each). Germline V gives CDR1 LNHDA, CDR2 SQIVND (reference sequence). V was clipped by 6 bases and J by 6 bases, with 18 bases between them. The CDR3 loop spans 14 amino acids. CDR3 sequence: CASSVSDTGGEQYF. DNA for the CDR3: TGTGCCAGTAGCGTATCCGATACAGGAGGCGAGCAGTACTTC.

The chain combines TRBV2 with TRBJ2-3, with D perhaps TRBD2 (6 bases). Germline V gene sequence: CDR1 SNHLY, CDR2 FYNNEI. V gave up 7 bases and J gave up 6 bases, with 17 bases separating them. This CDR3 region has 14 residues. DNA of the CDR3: TGTGCCAGCAAGGAGACTAGTAGCTTGGATACGCAGTATTTT. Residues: CASKETSSLDTQYF.

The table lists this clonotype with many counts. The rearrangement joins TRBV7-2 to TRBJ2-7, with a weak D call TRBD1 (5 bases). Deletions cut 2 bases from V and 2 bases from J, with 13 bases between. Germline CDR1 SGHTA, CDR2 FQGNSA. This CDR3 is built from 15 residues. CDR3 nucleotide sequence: TGTGCCAGCAGCTTAAGCTCGGCGGACACCTACGAGCAGTACTTC. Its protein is CASSLSSADTYEQYF.

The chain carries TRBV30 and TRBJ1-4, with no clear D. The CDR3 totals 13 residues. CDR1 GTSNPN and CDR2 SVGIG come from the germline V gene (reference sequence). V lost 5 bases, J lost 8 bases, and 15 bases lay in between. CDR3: CAWRTPGGEKLFF. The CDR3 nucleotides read TGTGCCTGGCGAACCCCGGGAGGGGAAAAACTGTTTTTT.

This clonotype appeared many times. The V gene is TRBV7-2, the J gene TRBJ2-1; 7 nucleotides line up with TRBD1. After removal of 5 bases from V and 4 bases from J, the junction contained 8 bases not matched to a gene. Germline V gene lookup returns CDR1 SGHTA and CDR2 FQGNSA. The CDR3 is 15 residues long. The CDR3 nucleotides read TGTGCCAGCAGCACCCAGACAGGGACGTACAATGAGCAGTTCTTC. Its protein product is CASSTQTGTYNEQFF. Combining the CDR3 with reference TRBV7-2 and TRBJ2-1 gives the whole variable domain GAGVSQSPSNKVTEKGKDVELRCDPISGHTALYWYRQSLGQGLEFLIYFQGNSAPDKSGLPSDRFSAERTGGSVSTLTIQRTQQEDSAVYLCASSTQTGTYNEQFFGPGTRLTVL.

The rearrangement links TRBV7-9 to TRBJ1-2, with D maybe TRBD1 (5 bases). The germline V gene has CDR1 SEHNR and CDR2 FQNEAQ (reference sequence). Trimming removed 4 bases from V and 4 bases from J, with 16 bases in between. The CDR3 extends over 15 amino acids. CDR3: CASSSELQDLYGYTF. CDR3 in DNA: TGTGCCAGCAGCTCGGAATTACAGGACCTCTATGGCTACACCTTC.

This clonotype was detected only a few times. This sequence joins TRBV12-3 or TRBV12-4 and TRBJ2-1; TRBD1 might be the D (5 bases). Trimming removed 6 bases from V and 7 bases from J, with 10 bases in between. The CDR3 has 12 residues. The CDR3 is CASRFRVNEQFF. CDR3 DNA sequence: TGTGCCAGCAGATTCAGGGTTAATGAGCAGTTCTTC.